These T cell receptor beta chains were read from a single sample in a study of T cell changes during pregnancy in multiple sclerosis. Sequencing was performed with immunoSEQ multiplex PCR; in TCRdb, only in-frame clones are kept and a portion is missing. The repertoire includes tens of thousands of clones, 75% to 95% of them detected once, and approximately 0.9% sits in the top ten. The source material was peripheral blood, sampled before pregnancy. All receptors derive from a female donor with multiple sclerosis, enrolled in a pregnancy study. Each CDR3 is given without its conserved first and last residue.

j_gene: TRBJ2-2; v_gene: TRBV19; CDR3aa: ASSIGTGLLNTGELF
j_gene: TRBJ1-4; v_gene: TRBV2; CDR3aa: ASTLRAFPSGEKLF
j_gene: TRBJ2-7; v_gene: TRBV5-5; CDR3aa: ASSRDRVLEQY
j_gene: TRBJ1-2; v_gene: TRBV6-1; CDR3aa: ASSVDRGYGYT
j_gene: TRBJ1-1; v_gene: TRBV20-1; CDR3aa: SVRMNTEAF
j_gene: TRBJ2-3; v_gene: TRBV7-9; CDR3aa: AASRGSTDTQY
j_gene: TRBJ2-1; v_gene: TRBV19; CDR3aa: ASRSSGRAVDNEQF
j_gene: TRBJ2-7; v_gene: TRBV25-1; CDR3aa: ASRTGTGLSYEQY
j_gene: TRBJ2-7; v_gene: TRBV11-2; CDR3aa: ASSLQGEQY
j_gene: TRBJ1-5; v_gene: TRBV4-1; CDR3aa: ASSQLFRDRRNQPQH
j_gene: TRBJ1-1; v_gene: TRBV2; CDR3aa: ACRGKGEAF
j_gene: TRBJ1-5; v_gene: TRBV4-3; CDR3aa: ASSHGLAGSPQH
j_gene: TRBJ2-5; v_gene: TRBV11-2; CDR3aa: ASSSGSLGLEETQY
j_gene: TRBJ2-1; v_gene: TRBV7-2; CDR3aa: ASSSRVGAGKEF
j_gene: TRBJ1-3; v_gene: TRBV2; CDR3aa: ASSVLSGGHSGNTIY
j_gene: TRBJ2-7; v_gene: TRBV30; CDR3aa: AWRRDRSYEQY
j_gene: TRBJ2-1; v_gene: TRBV29-1; CDR3aa: SVRLAYNEQF
j_gene: TRBJ2-3; v_gene: TRBV5-5; CDR3aa: ASSLETGEQY
j_gene: TRBJ2-7; v_gene: TRBV6-1; CDR3aa: ASSPSVLEQY
j_gene: TRBJ1-1; v_gene: TRBV6-1; CDR3aa: ASIGVNTEAF
j_gene: TRBJ2-3; v_gene: TRBV7-9; CDR3aa: ASSHTDTQY
j_gene: TRBJ2-3; v_gene: TRBV30; CDR3aa: AWSSLTDTQY
j_gene: TRBJ2-3; v_gene: TRBV15; CDR3aa: ATSILAGGLTDTQY
j_gene: TRBJ2-1; v_gene: TRBV5-1; CDR3aa: ASSLPTGTSRDEQF
j_gene: TRBJ2-3; v_gene: TRBV5-4; CDR3aa: ASSLGPRSAGVLDTQY
j_gene: TRBJ1-5; v_gene: TRBV2; CDR3aa: ASTRTDYSNQPQH
j_gene: TRBJ1-2; v_gene: TRBV6-1; CDR3aa: ASSEWTGADYYGYT
j_gene: TRBJ2-5; v_gene: TRBV11-2; CDR3aa: ASSRDSQETQY
j_gene: TRBJ1-1; v_gene: TRBV6-6; CDR3aa: ASRPGQGANTEAF
j_gene: TRBJ1-5; v_gene: TRBV6-1; CDR3aa: ASRATGSNQPQH
j_gene: TRBJ1-5; v_gene: TRBV19; CDR3aa: ASSLERSNQPQH
j_gene: TRBJ1-1; v_gene: TRBV5-1; CDR3aa: ASSFNSGANTEAF
j_gene: TRBJ2-5; v_gene: TRBV11-2; CDR3aa: ASSLDLQASGGETQY
j_gene: TRBJ2-5; v_gene: TRBV6-1; CDR3aa: ASREWETQY
j_gene: TRBJ2-3; v_gene: TRBV7-2; CDR3aa: ASSSTLAGGGGQY
j_gene: TRBJ2-2; v_gene: TRBV4-3; CDR3aa: ASSQISGGELF
j_gene: TRBJ2-7; v_gene: TRBV6-1; CDR3aa: ASSGEGTGSYEQY
j_gene: TRBJ1-2; v_gene: TRBV4-3; CDR3aa: ASSQDRDSFNYGYT
j_gene: TRBJ1-1; v_gene: TRBV21-1; CDR3aa: ASSKGPLVGTEAF
j_gene: TRBJ2-5; v_gene: TRBV2; CDR3aa: ASGTSGNFQETQY
j_gene: TRBJ2-1; v_gene: TRBV5-4; CDR3aa: ASSIPSGSINEQF
j_gene: TRBJ1-5; v_gene: TRBV15; CDR3aa: ATSRAGGGYQPQH
j_gene: TRBJ1-5; v_gene: TRBV14; CDR3aa: ASSQAWGLGNQPQH
j_gene: TRBJ2-7; v_gene: TRBV5-1; CDR3aa: ASSPGVPTYEQY
j_gene: TRBJ1-2; v_gene: TRBV12-5; CDR3aa: ASGLPSYGYT
j_gene: TRBJ2-7; v_gene: TRBV19; CDR3aa: ASSPGTSGTYEQY
j_gene: TRBJ2-3; v_gene: TRBV15; CDR3aa: ATSRGSADTQY
j_gene: TRBJ1-5; v_gene: TRBV7-2; CDR3aa: ASSPGTGGTLSNQPQH
j_gene: TRBJ2-7; v_gene: TRBV6-5; CDR3aa: ASSSGLNMY
j_gene: TRBJ1-1; v_gene: TRBV30; CDR3aa: AWSGGTGANTEAF
j_gene: TRBJ1-6; v_gene: TRBV7-9; CDR3aa: ASRTAGSPLH
j_gene: TRBJ1-6; v_gene: TRBV6-5; CDR3aa: ASSYGTGDSPLH
j_gene: TRBJ2-7; v_gene: TRBV28; CDR3aa: ASNEAGVSYEQY
j_gene: TRBJ1-6; v_gene: TRBV30; CDR3aa: AWGQGIYNSPLH
j_gene: TRBJ2-7; v_gene: TRBV6-1; CDR3aa: ASSAFALSGRLDEQY
j_gene: TRBJ1-3; v_gene: TRBV11-3; CDR3aa: ASSPGQGPGNTIY
j_gene: TRBJ2-3; v_gene: TRBV6-4; CDR3aa: ASSDGPAGSGTDTQY
j_gene: TRBJ2-4; v_gene: TRBV19; CDR3aa: ASDTGGLAKNIQY
j_gene: TRBJ2-7; v_gene: TRBV28; CDR3aa: ASTRGVSSYEQY
j_gene: TRBJ1-1; v_gene: TRBV11-2; CDR3aa: ASSLDGRNTEAF